The present TCR beta chain was sequenced within a study of T cell responses to AZD1222 COVID-19 vaccine. The analysis combined second doses at about 4 or about 12 weeks. Measured with immunoSEQ multiplex PCR; TCRdb has only the in-frame clones, and not every one. The sample gives under 150,000 clones, 85% to 95% of which show up once; roughly 1.5% is in the top ten. Trimming took 7 bases from V and 2 from J; bases not matched to a gene: 8. The CDR3 has 14 residues. Looked up from germline, CDR1 is GTSNPN and CDR2 is SVGIG (reference sequence). For this clone: Its specificity is unknown.

Study-wide points: No day 14 peak samples; only post-peak repertoires were characterized. Vaccine-associated CD4 TCRs spanned spike, dominant at 160-218 and 743-854.

The origin of this receptor is an adult who received the AZD1222 COVID-19 vaccine. The sequences come from peripheral blood, collected 28 days after the second AZD1222 dose. This chain connects TRBV30 to TRBJ1-5; 7 positions match TRBD1. The CDR3 here is CAFDRVTGNQPQHF. CDR3 nucleotide sequence: TGTGCCTTTGACAGGGTGACGGGCAATCAGCCCCAGCATTTT.